This TCR beta chain was identified during a study of Ad26.COV2.S vaccination and SARS-CoV-2 variants. Background on the study: Enrollment placed the donor in the COV1001 Ad26.COV2.S trial arm. The study gave Ad26.COV2.S intramuscularly, once or twice 56 days apart.

Treatment given: roughly 20 received Ad26.COV2.S at low or high dose, single or two shots; five or six received placebo; per-sample allocation not given. Day 63 after the first vaccine or placebo injection was the time point for sampling. Sequencing was performed with immunoSEQ multiplex PCR; in TCRdb, only in-frame clones are kept and a portion is missing. The sample consists of approximately 250,000 clones, approximately 90% of them appearing once. Germline V lookup: CDR1 DFQATT, CDR2 SNEGSKA (reference sequence). This CDR3 region has 11 residues. Trimming removed 5 bases from V and 15 bases from J; junction bases left unmatched: 5. Study-wide points: Spike-specific CD8+ and CD4+ T cell responses reportedly showed substantial breadth after vaccination.

A remark on this clone: Its matching antigen is unknown.

The V and J genes are TRBV20-1 and TRBJ2-1; TRBD2 aligns across 12 bases. Sequencing used peripheral blood, obtained in a trial of Ad26.COV2.S vaccine versus placebo. The clonotype was recovered from a person aged 18-65 years who received the Ad26.COV2.S COVID-19 vaccine or a placebo. CDR3 bases: TGCAGTGCTTCCCTAGCGGGAGGGCCGTTCTTC. Its translation: CSASLAGGPFF.